This T cell receptor (beta chain) was sequenced in a study of blood T cell repertoires in COVID-19. Across the whole study: PBMCs, B-cell-depleted T cells, or T cells were the source of the cDNA or gDNA that made up the material.

Some clones are missing from TCRdb's copy, which holds only in-frame ones; the method was immunoSEQ multiplex PCR. The sample includes about 39,000 clones, more than 80% of them seen just once. The length of the CDR3 is 14 residues. The V gene's germline CDR1 is SGHTA and CDR2 FQGNSA. The V gene lost 5 bases and the J gene lost 6 bases, with 16 bases spanning the gap. The chain links TRBV7-2 to TRBJ1-1; tentative D call: TRBD1 (5 bases). What was sequenced was peripheral blood. This sequence was found in a man in his 60s with acute or convalescent COVID-19. The CDR3 DNA follows: TGTGCCAGCAGCCCGCGATCAGGGAATTCTGAAGCTTTCTTT. Protein sequence: CASSPRSGNSEAFF.